This T cell receptor beta chain was recovered during a study of T cells and Merkel cell carcinoma outcomes. General study points: Repertoire plus T-cell density reportedly predicted Merkel cell carcinoma outcomes.

Points on this clone: Its target is unknown.

Sequenced by immunoSEQ multiplex PCR; TCRdb stores in-frame clones only, minus some. The sample contains about 5,000 clones, approximately 85% of which appear only once. The sample taken for sequencing was tumor tissue from Merkel cell carcinoma. This sequence originates from a human donor with Merkel cell carcinoma.

DNA of the CDR3: TGTGCCAGCAGCGTGAGCGGGAACTCTAACTATGGCTACACCTTC. Translation gives CASSVSGNSNYGYTF. J is TRBJ1-2 and V is TRBV9; D unclear. CDR1 is SGDLS and CDR2 is YYNGEE in the germline V gene. CDR3 length: 15 amino acids. Trimming took 2 bases from V and 0 from J, leaving 11 bases between them.